These 16 T cell receptor beta chains originate from one sample sequenced in a study of blood T cell repertoires in COVID-19. This table comes from immunoSEQ multiplex PCR, and its TCRdb copy is limited to in-frame clones, with some not included. This sample has around 260,000 clones; approximately 83% occur once, and the top ten carry about 4.1%. The sequenced sample was PBMCs or T cells enriched from blood (not recorded which). The receptors shown here come from a woman aged 25-40 years who had recovered from COVID-19.

CDR3 nucleotide sequence: TGTGCCAGCAGTTCAGAAGGGACAGGAGGGAATTCACCCCTCCACTTT. Translated: CASSSEGTGGNSPLHF. The V and J genes are TRBV2 and TRBJ1-6; 8 bases fit TRBD1. V gave up 5 bases and J gave up 7 bases; unmatched junction bases: 10. Germline V gives CDR1 SNHLY, CDR2 FYNNEI. This CDR3 contains 16 residues.

The chain combines TRBV12-3 or TRBV12-4 with TRBJ2-1; D unresolved. Trimming cost V 4 bases and J 10 bases, with 11 bases left between them. The CDR3 consists of 12 residues. Here the CDR3 reads CASSSRAREQFF. The CDR3 region has the DNA TGTGCCAGCAGTTCCCGAGCACGGGAGCAGTTCTTC.

The chain has TRBV27 and TRBJ1-2; D is undetermined. V gave up 7 bases and J gave up 3 bases, with 15 bases separating them. From germline, CDR1 is MNHEY and CDR2 SMNVEV (reference sequence). CDR3 length: 14 residues. The DNA of the CDR3 is TGTGCCAGCACTCCAAGAAACCGGGACTATGGCTACACCTTC. Residues: CASTPRNRDYGYTF.

The rearrangement uses TRBV5-1 and TRBJ2-7; 7 bases match TRBD1. The CDR3 covers 18 residues. The V and J ends lost 2 bases and 5 bases, in that order; junction bases with no gene match: 19. Germline CDR1 is SGHRS and CDR2 is YFSETQ. CDR3 region: CASSFRLPRQGIIDEQYF. The CDR3 bases are TGCGCCAGCAGCTTTCGGCTACCCCGACAGGGTATAATCGACGAGCAGTACTTC.

This clone was seen a handful of times. The genes are TRBV18 and TRBJ1-1; 10 nucleotides agree with TRBD1. Trimming at V came to 5 bases and at J to 5 bases, leaving 5 bases not matched to a gene. Germline V gene data show CDR1 as KGHSH and CDR2 as LQKENI. The CDR3 has 14 residues. The CDR3 loop is CASSAGQGGTEAFF. The CDR3 DNA is TGTGCCAGCTCAGCCGGACAGGGGGGGACTGAAGCTTTCTTT.

The rearrangement links TRBV19 to TRBJ1-5; D uncertain. The V gene lost 3 bases and the J gene lost 0 bases, with 6 bases spanning the gap. Germline-derived CDR1 and CDR2 are LNHDA and SQIVND (reference sequence). There are 14 residues in the CDR3. The CDR3 protein is CASSILSSNQPQHF. In DNA, the CDR3 is TGTGCCAGTAGTATCTTGTCTAGCAATCAGCCCCAGCATTTT.

This clone showed up just a few times. The V gene is TRBV28, the J gene TRBJ2-6, with 10 bases that match TRBD1. The V gene's germline CDR1 is MDHEN and CDR2 SYDVKM. The CDR3 totals 19 residues. V was pared by 4 bases and J by 0 bases, with 9 bases of the junction left unmatched. CDR3 protein: CASSYITGTGVSGANVLTF. The DNA for the CDR3 is TGTGCCAGCAGTTACATTACCGGGACAGGGGTCTCTGGGGCCAACGTCCTGACTTTC. Full variable domain (outside the CDR3, taken from reference TRBV28 and TRBJ2-6): DVKVTQSSRYLVKRTGEKVFLECVQDMDHENMFWYRQDPGLGLRLIYFSYDVKMKEKGDIPEGYSVSREKKERFSLILESASTNQTSMYLCASSYITGTGVSGANVLTFGAGSRLTVL.

The chain couples TRBV28 to TRBJ1-6; no reliable D call. The V end lost 5 bases, the J end lost 1 base, and 9 bases lay between the germline ends. Germline V gene lookup returns CDR1 MDHEN and CDR2 SYDVKM. This CDR3 spans 15 amino acids. The DNA for the CDR3 is TGTGCCAGCAGTCCCGGGAGTTCCTATAATTCACCCCTCCACTTT. Translating gives CASSPGSSYNSPLHF.

The rearrangement uses TRBV7-9 and TRBJ1-4, with 10 bases matching TRBD1. J gave up 9 bases and V 11 bases, and 9 bases lay outside the gene matches. The germline V gene encodes CDR1 SEHNR and CDR2 FQNEAQ (reference sequence). The CDR3 totals 13 residues. CDR3 protein: CAWPRQGAKKLFF. For the CDR3, the DNA is TGTGCCTGGCCTCGACAGGGGGCAAAAAAACTGTTTTTT.

This rearrangement joins TRBV6-5 to TRBJ1-1, with D hard to call. The germline CDR1 and CDR2 sequences are MNHEY and SVGAGI. Deletions cut 5 bases from V and 0 bases from J, with 13 bases between. The CDR3 length is 15 residues. CDR3 nucleotide sequence: TGTGCCAGCAGTCGAGGAAGGTCTATGAACACTGAAGCTTTCTTT. It codes for CASSRGRSMNTEAFF.

This clone was counted once. The same CDR3 arises from other DNA sequences in this sample as well. The chain is built from TRBV25-1 and TRBJ2-5; 9 nucleotides agree with TRBD2. This CDR3 is built from 15 residues. CDR1 is MGHDK, CDR2 SYGVNS, per germline. V trimming: 3 bases; J trimming: 2 bases; junction bases outside the gene matches: 4. The CDR3 reads CASSEPTSGQETQYF. DNA of the CDR3: TGTGCCAGCAGTGAGCCGACTAGCGGACAAGAGACCCAGTACTTC.

The rearrangement joins TRBV6-6 to TRBJ2-1, with a tentative D call TRBD2 (5 bases). The V gene's germline CDR1 is MNHNY and CDR2 SVGAGI (reference sequence). V was trimmed by 5 bases and J by 9 bases, leaving 14 bases between them. CDR3 size: 13 residues. The CDR3 reads CASSKRDPREQFF. The DNA for the CDR3 is TGTGCCAGCAGTAAGAGGGATCCCCGTGAGCAGTTCTTC.

This chain connects TRBV29-1 to TRBJ2-7, with 7 positions matching TRBD1. V trimming: 2 bases; J trimming: 1 base; junction bases outside the gene matches: 5. The CDR3 covers 14 residues. Germline V gene lookup returns CDR1 SQVTM and CDR2 ANQGSEA. The CDR3 DNA reads as TGCAGCGTTGAACCTTTGACAGGGTCCTACGAGCAGTACTTC. The encoded protein is CSVEPLTGSYEQYF.

J is TRBJ2-7 and V is TRBV10-3; 9 bases fit TRBD1. Germline lookup yields CDR1 ENHRY and CDR2 SYGVKD. The J segment lost 0 bases and the V segment lost 10 bases, leaving 4 bases of the junction unmatched. The CDR3 runs to 13 residues. CDR3 amino acids: CATLGQGSYEQYF. The CDR3 bases are TGTGCCACCCTGGGACAGGGCTCCTACGAGCAGTACTTC.

In DNA form, the CDR3 reads TGTGCCAGCAGCGGCGGGGGAAGTGAAAAACTGTTTTTT. It translates to CASSGGGSEKLFF. The rearrangement uses TRBV9 and TRBJ1-4, with TRBD1 as a possible D gene (5 bases). V was cut by 3 bases and J by 7 bases, with 10 bases left in between. This CDR3 has 13 amino acids. CDR1 and CDR2 from the germline V gene are SGDLS and YYNGEE.

This chain links TRBV28 with TRBJ1-1; tentatively, D is TRBD1 (5 bases). V lost 7 bases and J lost 2, with 17 bases in between. The CDR3 consists of 15 residues. From germline, CDR1 is MDHEN and CDR2 SYDVKM. The CDR3 here is CASIHGVGGNTEAFF. The CDR3 nucleotides are TGTGCCAGCATCCACGGGGTGGGGGGTAACACTGAAGCTTTCTTT.